This TCR beta chain was obtained from a study of cytomegalovirus exposure and HLA in healthy donors. Study summary: Among 150 million to 200 million T cells, an earlier analysis found approximately 110 million unique TCR beta sequences.

V was shortened by 7 bases and J by 0 bases, with 10 bases between the two germline ends. Germline V gene data show CDR1 as MNHEY and CDR2 as SMNVEV (reference sequence). The CDR3 runs 14 residues. This clone has a handful of counts. What it binds is unknown. Overall study results and limits: Association of roughly 18,000 TCR beta sequences with HLA alleles was found at 0.05 false discovery rate in a later analysis.

The PCR used 60 Vbeta and 13 Jbeta primers. Assay used: immunoSEQ multiplex PCR; TCRdb lists only in-frame clones, some missing. The sample comprises about 67,000 clones, approximately 71% of which are singletons, and over 7.5% rests with the top ten. The sample taken for sequencing was PBMCs. The chain joins TRBV27 to TRBJ1-5; D is uncertain. This TCR was recovered from a man aged 55-75 years in good health and CMV-seropositive. The CDR3, as DNA: TGTGCCAGCAATACGGGGTTTAGCAATCAGCCCCAGCATTTT. Amino acid sequence: CASNTGFSNQPQHF.